This T cell receptor (beta chain) was sequenced in a study of fetal regulatory T cell absence and autoimmunity. The germline V gene has CDR1 MGHRA and CDR2 YSYEKL. The V and J ends lost 4 bases and 4 bases respectively, with 13 bases between them. The CDR3 has 14 amino acids. Assay: immunoSEQ multiplex PCR; the TCRdb copy retains only in-frame clones and omits some. The table shows 85,000 to 100,000 clones, with roughly 78% occurring only once. Study-wide findings and caveats: The oligoclonal enrichment was interpreted as supporting antigen-driven pancreatic autoimmunity before birth in IPEX syndrome. Compared with cord blood, pancreas showed oligoclonal TCR enrichment, some clones over 80-fold.

A word on this clone: The antigen remains unidentified.

V is TRBV4-1 and J is TRBJ1-2; TRBD1 might be the D (5 bases). What was sequenced was pancreas tissue. This receptor was identified in a male donor with IPEX syndrome. The CDR3 DNA sequence: TGCGCCAGCAGCCCCACAGGCCGAAGCTATGGCTACACCTTC. Translated: CASSPTGRSYGYTF.